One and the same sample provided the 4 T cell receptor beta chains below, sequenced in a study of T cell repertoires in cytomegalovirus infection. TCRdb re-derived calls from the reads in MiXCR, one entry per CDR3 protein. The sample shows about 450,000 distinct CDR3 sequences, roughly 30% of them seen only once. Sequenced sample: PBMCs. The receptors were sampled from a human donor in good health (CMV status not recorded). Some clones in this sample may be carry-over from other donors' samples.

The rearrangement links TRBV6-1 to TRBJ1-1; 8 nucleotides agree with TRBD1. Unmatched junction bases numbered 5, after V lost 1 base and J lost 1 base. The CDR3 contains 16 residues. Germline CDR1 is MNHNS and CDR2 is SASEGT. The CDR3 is CASSEGRDRRNTEAFF. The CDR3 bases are TGTGCCAGCAGTGAAGGGAGGGACAGGAGGAACACTGAAGCTTTCTTT.

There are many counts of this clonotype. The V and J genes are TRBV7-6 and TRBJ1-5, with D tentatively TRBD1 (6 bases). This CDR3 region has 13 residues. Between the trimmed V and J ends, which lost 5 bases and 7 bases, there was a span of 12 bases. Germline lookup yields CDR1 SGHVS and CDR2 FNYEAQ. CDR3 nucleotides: TGTGCCAGCAGCCTGGACAGTTACCAGCCCCAGCATTTT. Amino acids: CASSLDSYQPQHF.

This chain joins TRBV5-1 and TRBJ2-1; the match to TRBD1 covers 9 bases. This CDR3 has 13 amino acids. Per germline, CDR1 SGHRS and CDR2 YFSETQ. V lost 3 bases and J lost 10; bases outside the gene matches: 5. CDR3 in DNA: TGCGCCAGCAGCTCCCTCGGGACAGGGGAGCAGTTCTTC. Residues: CASSSLGTGEQFF.

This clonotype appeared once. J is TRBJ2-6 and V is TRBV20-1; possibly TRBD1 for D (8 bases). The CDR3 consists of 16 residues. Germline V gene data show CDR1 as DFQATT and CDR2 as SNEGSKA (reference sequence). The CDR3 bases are TGCAGGGCTTCGAGGACAGGGACTACTGGGGCCAACGTCCTGACTTTC. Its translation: CRASRTGTTGANVLTF.